A selection of T cell receptor beta chains follows, all from one sample in a study of T-cell memory formation after mild COVID-19. TCRdb processed the 5' RACE reads anew with MiXCR; each CDR3 protein has one entry. The sample yields hundreds of thousands of distinct CDR3 sequences, about a sixth seen once. Sequenced sample: PBMCs or a T cell subset sorted from them (not recorded which). The receptor source for this set is a young man who had mild COVID-19 (a few samples of this study predate the infection). Cell type and time point are not known. CDR3s leave out the opening cysteine and the closing phenylalanine or tryptophan. D genes are given only for firm matches.

J gene | D gene | V gene | CDR3 protein
TRBJ1-1 | NA | TRBV2 | ASRQDRNTEAF
TRBJ1-1 | NA | TRBV5-1 | ASSFVGGTQSEAF
TRBJ2-3 | NA | TRBV10-3 | AIRTRGLGGYTDTQY
TRBJ1-5 | TRBD1 | TRBV7-9 | ASSAGTGNNQPQH
TRBJ1-2 | NA | TRBV5-1 | ASKPAGQDGYT
TRBJ1-2 | TRBD1 | TRBV5-1 | ASSSAGGLYGYT
TRBJ1-2 | TRBD1 | TRBV5-1 | ASSSQGAGYT
TRBJ2-6 | TRBD1 | TRBV6-6 | ASRGTGRAGANVLT
TRBJ2-1 | TRBD2 | TRBV20-1 | RAGGARDEQF
TRBJ2-7 | TRBD1 | TRBV7-2 | ASSIKRQGARGEQY
TRBJ2-7 | TRBD1 | TRBV6-2/TRBV6-3 | ASSRPGQGLYEQY
TRBJ1-5 | NA | TRBV28 | ASSTSEAGWNQPQH
TRBJ2-7 | TRBD1 | TRBV18 | ASSPGQGTEQY
TRBJ2-3 | NA | TRBV28 | ASSLSPGSTDTQY
TRBJ2-4 | TRBD1 | TRBV24-1 | ATSEGQGGKNIQY
TRBJ2-3 | TRBD2 | TRBV20-1 | SARAGGRTDTQY